The 19 T cell receptor beta chains below come from one sample, sequenced in a study of blood T cell repertoires in COVID-19. Clones were sequenced by immunoSEQ multiplex PCR, and TCRdb holds only the in-frame ones, with some missing. The sample gives about 260,000 clones, around 87% of which show up once; approximately 2.2% is in the top ten. Sequenced sample: peripheral blood. The receptors come from a woman aged 50 to 60 with acute or convalescent COVID-19.

V is TRBV28 and J is TRBJ1-2; 7 bases are a match to TRBD1. The length of the CDR3 is 13 residues. The germline V gene has CDR1 MDHEN and CDR2 SYDVKM. The junction had 1 base not matched to a gene; V was cut back by 2 bases and J by 4 bases. The chain's CDR3 is CASSLKGAYGYTF. In DNA, the CDR3 is TGTGCCAGCAGTTTAAAGGGGGCCTATGGCTACACCTTC.

This chain connects TRBV12-3 or TRBV12-4 to TRBJ2-5; possibly TRBD2 for D (6 bases). This CDR3 is built from 13 residues. V was pared by 6 bases and J by 7 bases, with 15 bases between. In DNA, the CDR3 is TGTGCCAGCAGCCCCGGAGGGTGGGGGACCCAGTACTTC. This encodes CASSPGGWGTQYF.

The gene calls are TRBV6-5 and TRBJ2-1, with a tentative D call TRBD1 (6 bases). With 2 bases removed from V and 4 bases from J, the gap between germline ends came to 12 bases. The V gene's germline CDR1 is MNHEY and CDR2 SVGAGI. CDR3 length: 15 residues. The CDR3 DNA reads as TGTGCCAGCAGTTACGGGTGGGACATATACAATGAGCAGTTCTTC. It codes for CASSYGWDIYNEQFF.

This chain uses TRBV6-6 with TRBJ2-7; D not certain. Germline V gene sequence: CDR1 MNHNY, CDR2 SVGAGI (reference sequence). V lost 2 bases and J lost 5, with 10 bases in between. CDR3 size: 13 residues. The CDR3 sequence: CASSYGQQNEQYF. Here the CDR3 DNA reads TGTGCCAGCAGTTACGGGCAGCAAAACGAGCAGTACTTC.

The chain uses TRBV7-9 and TRBJ1-6; 8 bases line up with TRBD1. Per germline, CDR1 SEHNR and CDR2 FQNEAQ (reference sequence). V shed 1 base and J 9 bases; nucleotides not matched to a gene: 8. The length of the CDR3 is 16 residues. The CDR3 DNA follows: TGTGCCAGCAGCTTAGACCCTCAGGGGGCCAGTTCACCCCTCCACTTT. Translated: CASSLDPQGASSPLHF.

This chain connects TRBV24-1 to TRBJ1-1; D is unresolved. The CDR3 extends over 13 amino acids. Germline lookup yields CDR1 KGHDR and CDR2 SFDVKD. V shed 2 bases and J shed 7 bases, with 10 bases lying between them. As DNA, the CDR3 is TGTGCCACCAGTGATTCCTCGGTACTTGAAGCTTTCTTT. The encoded protein is CATSDSSVLEAFF.

V usage is TRBV7-9 and J usage is TRBJ1-1; D gene ambiguous. V was clipped by 8 bases and J by 2 bases, with 15 bases between them. This CDR3 has 14 residues. Germline V lookup: CDR1 SEHNR, CDR2 FQNEAQ (reference sequence). The chain's CDR3 is CASCHSKVNTEAFF. The CDR3 DNA sequence: TGTGCCAGCTGTCACAGTAAAGTAAACACTGAAGCTTTCTTT.

The V call is TRBV27, the J call TRBJ2-7; 11 nucleotides line up with TRBD2. V dropped 7 bases and J dropped 4; count of bases not matched to a gene: 6. The length of the CDR3 is 14 residues. Looked up from germline, CDR1 is MNHEY and CDR2 is SMNVEV (reference sequence). This chain's CDR3 is CASTVAGGGYEQYF. For the CDR3, the DNA is TGTGCCAGCACCGTAGCGGGAGGGGGATACGAGCAGTACTTC.

The chain carries TRBV15 and TRBJ1-1, with D unclear. V was trimmed by 3 bases and J by 0 bases, leaving 20 bases between them. The CDR3 contains 18 residues. Per germline, CDR1 LNHNV and CDR2 YYDKDF (reference sequence). CDR3 amino acids: CATSRGAFSWAMNTEAFF. The CDR3 DNA sequence: TGTGCCACCAGCAGGGGTGCCTTCTCTTGGGCTATGAACACTGAAGCTTTCTTT. Complete variable domain (other parts from reference TRBV15 and TRBJ1-1): DAMVIQNPRYQVTQFGKPVTLSCSQTLNHNVMYWYQQKSSQAPKLLFHYYDKDFNNEADTPDNFQSRRPNTSFCFLDIRSPGLGDTAMYLCATSRGAFSWAMNTEAFFGQGTRLTVV.

This clone was seen a few times. This sequence joins TRBV5-8 and TRBJ2-5, with 15 bases lining up with TRBD2. The CDR3 loop spans 16 amino acids. Germline values: CDR1 SGHTS, CDR2 YDEGEE. V gave up 4 bases and J gave up 5 bases; unmatched junction bases: 6. The CDR3 DNA sequence: TGTGCCAGCAGCCACGGACTAGCGGGAGGGCCGGAGACCCAGTACTTC. Translated: CASSHGLAGGPETQYF.

The DNA of the CDR3 is TGTGCCAGCCGGGACACGACTAACTACGAGCAGTACTTC. Amino acid sequence: CASRDTTNYEQYF. The V call is TRBV18, the J call TRBJ2-7; tentative D call: TRBD1 (6 bases). Germline assignment: CDR1 KGHSH and CDR2 LQKENI. The V gene lost 8 bases and the J gene lost 3 bases, with 14 bases spanning the gap. CDR3 size: 13 residues.

There are a few counts of this clone. V is TRBV18 and J is TRBJ2-2, with TRBD1 matching 7 bases. With V trimmed by 1 base and J by 4 bases, 3 bases remained unmatched. CDR1 is KGHSH, CDR2 LQKENI, per germline. CDR3 length: 15 amino acids. The DNA of the CDR3 is TGTGCCAGCTCACCACGGGACAGCCCCACCGGGGAGCTGTTTTTT. It encodes CASSPRDSPTGELFF.

J is TRBJ1-5 and V is TRBV27; D gene uncertain. V lost 3 bases and J lost 5, with 5 bases in between. The CDR3 totals 12 residues. Germline V gene lookup returns CDR1 MNHEY and CDR2 SMNVEV (reference sequence). This CDR3 is CASSFIDQPQHF. CDR3 DNA: TGTGCCAGCAGTTTTATCGATCAGCCCCAGCATTTT.

This clone was found once. V gene TRBV30 combines with J gene TRBJ1-5, with 10 nucleotides matching TRBD1. Germline V lookup: CDR1 GTSNPN, CDR2 SVGIG (reference sequence). The ends lost 3 bases at V and 6 bases at J; junction bases unmatched: 8. The CDR3 is 15 residues long. In DNA, the CDR3 is TGTGCCTGGAGCAACCGGGACAGGGGTCTTCAGCCCCAGCATTTT. It specifies CAWSNRDRGLQPQHF. The full variable domain, completed using reference TRBV30 and TRBJ1-5, is SQTIHQWPATLVQPVGSPLSLECTVEGTSNPNLYWYRQAAGRGLQLLFYSVGIGQISSEVPQNLSASRPQDRQFILSSKKLLLSDSGFYLCAWSNRDRGLQPQHFGDGTRLSIL.

The chain carries TRBV24-1 and TRBJ2-3; a possible D gene is TRBD2 (5 bases). Trimming took off 1 base at V and 6 bases at J, with 13 bases between the two ends. CDR3 size: 15 residues. CDR1 and CDR2 from the germline V gene are KGHDR and SFDVKD. DNA of the CDR3: TGTGCCACCAGTGATTTTGGCGGGCCCGTCGATACGCAGTATTTT. It yields the protein CATSDFGGPVDTQYF.

The rearrangement uses TRBV6-5 and TRBJ2-7, with D maybe TRBD1 (6 bases). This CDR3 is built from 13 residues. V dropped 7 bases and J dropped 1 base, with 11 bases sitting between them. CDR1 is MNHEY and CDR2 is SVGAGI in the germline V gene. The CDR3 region is CASKAGQSYEQYF. In DNA form, the CDR3 reads TGTGCCAGCAAAGCTGGACAGTCCTACGAGCAGTACTTC.

The CDR3 coding sequence is TGTGCCAGCAGGGTCCAGGACTCTGGAAACACCATATATTTT. Translation gives CASRVQDSGNTIYF. The V call is TRBV2, the J call TRBJ1-3, with D unresolved. V shed 6 bases and J shed 0 bases, with 9 bases lying between them. In germline, CDR1 is SNHLY, CDR2 FYNNEI. There are 14 residues in the CDR3.

Here the CDR3 DNA reads TGTGCCAGTAGTACGTGGGACAGACGAGGTAGCATGGAGCAGTTCTTC. Amino acid sequence: CASSTWDRRGSMEQFF. The chain recombines TRBV19 with TRBJ2-1; 7 positions agree with TRBD1. This CDR3 spans 16 amino acids. Per germline, CDR1 LNHDA and CDR2 SQIVND (reference sequence). Trimming at V came to 4 bases and at J to 10 bases, leaving 16 bases not matched to a gene.

This clone was observed a handful of times. The chain is built from TRBV27 and TRBJ1-1; no reliable D call. CDR1 is MNHEY, CDR2 SMNVEV, per germline (reference sequence). The CDR3 runs 14 residues. The V gene lost 3 bases and the J gene lost 0 bases, with 8 bases spanning the gap. CDR3 DNA: TGTGCCAGCAGTTTCCTACAGATGAACACTGAAGCTTTCTTT. Translation: CASSFLQMNTEAFF.